The 27 T cell receptor beta chains listed next were all sequenced from one sample in a study of T cell repertoires in cytomegalovirus infection (dated by TCRdb to between 2019 and 2020). Sequencing was carried out with an Illumina HiSeq 1500. The public reads were reanalyzed by TCRdb: fastp trimming at Q25, MiXCR alignment, in-frame beta chains only. Every CDR3 protein is listed once, alongside the most common genes and DNA of its rows. The sample contains a few hundred thousand distinct CDR3 sequences, under 45% of them found a single time. Of the sample, around 45% is held by the ten largest clones. The sample's treatment or condition, from its label and the paper: in vitro stimulation with specific CMV peptide epitopes to enrich CMV-specific T cells. These receptors' antigens are unknown. This material consisted of cultured PBMCs, taken from culture after CMV antigen stimulation. All receptors come from a human donor in good health (CMV status not recorded). Some clones in this sample may be carry-over from other donors' samples.

The chain employs TRBV15 and TRBJ2-2; D perhaps matches TRBD2 (6 bases). The CDR3 consists of 14 residues. Trimming left V 2 bases short and J 4 bases short, with 8 bases between. Germline loops: CDR1 LNHNV, CDR2 YYDKDF (reference sequence). The DNA of the CDR3 is TGTGCCACCAGCAGATCTAGCGCCACCGGGGAGCTGTTTTTT. Amino acid sequence: CATSRSSATGELFF.

This chain joins TRBV6-5 and TRBJ2-3; the D gene could be TRBD1 or TRBD2 (5 bases each). The CDR3 length is 14 residues. Trimming took 2 bases from V and 4 from J, leaving 10 bases between them. Germline assignment: CDR1 MNHEY and CDR2 SVGAGI. Here the CDR3 reads CASSYGTPPDTQYF. CDR3 DNA: TGTGCCAGCAGTTACGGGACCCCTCCAGATACGCAGTATTTT.

This clonotype has just a few counts. The chain recombines TRBV6-5 with TRBJ1-1; unclear D gene. The V gene's germline CDR1 is MNHEY and CDR2 SVGAGI. Trimming shortened V by 0 bases and J by 1 base, and 9 bases separated the two germline ends. The CDR3 has 15 residues. The CDR3 loop is CASSYSISGNTEAFF. For the CDR3, the DNA is TGTGCCAGCAGTTACTCGATTAGCGGGAACACTGAAGCTTTCTTT.

This clonotype was seen only a few times. V and J are TRBV7-9 and TRBJ1-5; unclear D gene. Germline V gene lookup returns CDR1 SEHNR and CDR2 FQNEAQ (reference sequence). Trimming took off 7 bases at V and 6 bases at J, with 13 bases between the two ends. CDR3 length: 13 residues. DNA for the CDR3: TGTGCCAGCAACACCTCCTTGGGTCAGCCCCAGCATTTT. This codes for CASNTSLGQPQHF.

The chain couples TRBV2 to TRBJ1-5, with 9 bases that match TRBD1. From germline, CDR1 is SNHLY and CDR2 FYNNEI. This CDR3 is 15 amino acids long. The V and J ends lost 6 bases and 2 bases, in that order; junction bases with no gene match: 5. The CDR3 loop is CASSMDRGGNQPQHF. The CDR3, as DNA: TGTGCCAGCAGCATGGACAGGGGCGGCAATCAGCCCCAGCATTTT.

In its sample, this clonotype was seen many times. The chain joins TRBV7-6 to TRBJ2-1; D uncertain. Germline assignment: CDR1 SGHVS and CDR2 FNYEAQ. CDR3 length: 11 residues. Trimming removed 1 base from V and 9 bases from J, with 4 bases in between. CDR3 coding DNA: TGTGCCAGCAGCTTAGAGGGTGAGCAGTTCTTC. Its protein product is CASSLEGEQFF.

The chain is built from TRBV6-5 and TRBJ2-5, with 7 positions matching TRBD1. The CDR3 has 15 residues. Trimming at V came to 2 bases and at J to 1 base, leaving 4 bases not matched to a gene. Germline V CDR1 and CDR2: MNHEY, SVGAGI. CDR3 sequence (DNA): TGTGCCAGCAGTTACACCAGGACAGGCCAAGAGACCCAGTACTTC. It translates to CASSYTRTGQETQYF.

The V and J genes are TRBV7-2 and TRBJ2-1; D is uncertain. The V gene's germline CDR1 is SGHTA and CDR2 FQGNSA. Trimming removed 4 bases at V and 0 bases at J, with 13 bases between. There are 16 residues in the CDR3. The CDR3 loop is CASSSQDLSSYNEQFF. CDR3 nucleotide sequence: TGTGCCAGCAGCTCCCAAGACTTGAGCTCCTACAATGAGCAGTTCTTC.

This clonotype was detected only a few times. V usage is TRBV27 and J usage is TRBJ1-2, with D unclear. The length of the CDR3 is 13 residues. With 1 base removed from V and 6 bases from J, the gap between germline ends came to 9 bases. The germline V gene has CDR1 MNHEY and CDR2 SMNVEV (reference sequence). The CDR3 DNA reads TGTGCCAGCAGTTTATTAGGTGTTGATGGCTACACCTTC. Encoded protein: CASSLLGVDGYTF.

The CDR3 DNA reads TGTGCCAGCAGGGTACAGGGGTACCACACTGAAGCTTTCTTT. This translates into CASRVQGYHTEAFF. This chain links TRBV6-1 with TRBJ1-1, with 7 bases that match TRBD1. CDR1 MNHNS and CDR2 SASEGT come from the germline V gene. This CDR3 has 14 residues. The ends lost 6 bases at V and 3 bases at J; junction bases unmatched: 7.

The rearrangement joins TRBV6-5 to TRBJ2-7, with 13 bases aligning to TRBD2. Germline values: CDR1 MNHEY, CDR2 SVGAGI. Losses at the gene ends were 6 bases for V and 6 bases for J; bases not matched to a gene: 5. The CDR3 runs to 14 residues. The CDR3 reads CASRRGLAGVEQYF. In nucleotides, the CDR3 is TGTGCCAGCAGACGCGGACTAGCGGGAGTCGAGCAGTACTTC.

The chain carries TRBV7-2 and TRBJ2-5, with 7 bases fitting TRBD2. The junction had 10 bases not matched to a gene; V was cut back by 4 bases and J by 5 bases. The CDR3 loop spans 15 amino acids. CDR1 and CDR2 from the germline V gene are SGHTA and FQGNSA. CDR3 sequence (DNA): TGTGCCAGCAGCTCCCAATGGGGGGGGGGGGAGACCCAGTACTTC. The encoded protein is CASSSQWGGGETQYF.

The chain has TRBV7-6 and TRBJ2-1; D might be TRBD1 (6 bases). The germline V gene has CDR1 SGHVS and CDR2 FNYEAQ. CDR3 size: 17 residues. Trimming removed 5 bases at V and 6 bases at J, with 23 bases between. The DNA of the CDR3 is TGTGCCAGCAGCCAAGCCCCGGGCAGGGGTATACTCAATGAGCAGTTCTTC. The encoded protein is CASSQAPGRGILNEQFF.

This clonotype was observed at least ten times. The chain is built from TRBV7-2 and TRBJ1-4, with D possibly TRBD1 on 5 matching bases. Trimming left V 5 bases short and J 5 bases short, with 15 bases between. CDR3 length: 15 amino acids. Germline V gives CDR1 SGHTA, CDR2 FQGNSA. The CDR3 loop is CASSPRPGQNEKLFF. Here the CDR3 DNA reads TGTGCCAGCAGCCCCAGACCAGGGCAAAATGAAAAACTGTTTTTT. Complete variable domain (other parts from reference TRBV7-2 and TRBJ1-4): GAGVSQSPSNKVTEKGKDVELRCDPISGHTALYWYRQSLGQGLEFLIYFQGNSAPDKSGLPSDRFSAERTGGSVSTLTIQRTQQEDSAVYLCASSPRPGQNEKLFFGSGTQLSVL.

This clonotype was seen a handful of times. The rearrangement uses TRBV6-5 and TRBJ2-1; D possibly corresponds to TRBD2 (5 bases). This CDR3 has 17 amino acids. Germline V gene data show CDR1 as MNHEY and CDR2 as SVGAGI. Between the trimmed V and J ends, which lost 5 bases and 0 bases, there was a span of 17 bases. CDR3 sequence (DNA): TGTGCCAGCAGTCGGCTCCTCGGCGGGTCCTCCTACAATGAGCAGTTCTTC. It encodes CASSRLLGGSSYNEQFF.

V usage is TRBV12-3 or TRBV12-4 and J usage is TRBJ2-3, with D hard to call. The V gene lost 0 bases and the J gene lost 6 bases, with 13 bases spanning the gap. The length of the CDR3 is 15 residues. The CDR3 reads CASSLAAQILDTQYF. The CDR3 nucleotides read TGTGCCAGCAGTTTAGCGGCACAGATTTTGGATACGCAGTATTTT.

The CDR3 sequence is CASNSGNQPQHF. In nucleotides, the CDR3 is TGTGCCAGCAATAGCGGAAATCAGCCCCAGCATTTT. The chain recombines TRBV28 with TRBJ1-5, with D unresolved. V was shortened by 7 bases and J by 4 bases, with 8 bases between the two germline ends. The germline V gene encodes CDR1 MDHEN and CDR2 SYDVKM. The CDR3 totals 12 residues.

The chain joins TRBV7-8 to TRBJ2-5, with 14 bases identical to TRBD2. The germline gives CDR1 SGHVS, CDR2 FQNEAQ. V dropped 6 bases and J dropped 5; count of bases not matched to a gene: 5. This CDR3 has 15 amino acids. The CDR3 sequence: CASRRLAGGVETQYF. DNA for the CDR3: TGTGCCAGCAGGAGACTAGCGGGAGGGGTGGAGACCCAGTACTTC.

The chain joins TRBV4-2 to TRBJ2-3; TRBD2 agrees at 10 bases. The V and J ends lost 0 bases and 1 base, in that order; junction bases with no gene match: 4. CDR3 length: 17 amino acids. Germline V gene sequence: CDR1 LGHNA, CDR2 YNFKEQ. The CDR3 is CASSQESSGGGTDTQYF. The CDR3 DNA follows: TGTGCCAGCAGCCAAGAATCTAGCGGGGGAGGCACAGATACGCAGTATTTT.

The chain couples TRBV12-3 or TRBV12-4 to TRBJ1-1, with TRBD1 matching 8 bases. V trimming: 5 bases; J trimming: 6 bases; junction bases outside the gene matches: 2. The CDR3 has 12 amino acids. CDR3 sequence: CASSRDRPEAFF. CDR3 coding DNA: TGTGCCAGCAGTCGGGACAGGCCTGAAGCTTTCTTT.

This clonotype was observed a handful of times. The V and J genes are TRBV12-3 or TRBV12-4 and TRBJ2-5, with 7 bases fitting TRBD1. Losses at the gene ends were 5 bases for V and 1 base for J; bases not matched to a gene: 4. The CDR3 is made up of 14 amino acids. CDR3 nucleotide sequence: TGTGCCAGCAGTCCGCAGGGGGTCCAAGAGACCCAGTACTTC. Amino acids: CASSPQGVQETQYF.

V is TRBV7-2 and J is TRBJ1-2; 8 bases fit TRBD1. V trimming: 5 bases; J trimming: 5 bases; junction bases outside the gene matches: 4. Germline V lookup: CDR1 SGHTA, CDR2 FQGNSA. The CDR3 contains 13 residues. The CDR3 sequence: CASSPGQEYGYTF. CDR3 DNA sequence: TGTGCCAGCAGCCCGGGACAGGAGTATGGCTACACCTTC.

J is TRBJ1-4 and V is TRBV28; no clear D gene. With 7 bases removed from V and 0 bases from J, the gap between germline ends came to 24 bases. The CDR3 covers 19 residues. The germline CDR1 and CDR2 sequences are MDHEN and SYDVKM. The CDR3 nucleotides are TGTGCCAGCACTTCTAAATTGGACCGGCCACCTGCAACTAATGAAAAACTGTTTTTT. Amino acid sequence: CASTSKLDRPPATNEKLFF.

The chain joins TRBV10-3 to TRBJ1-4; TRBD1 aligns across 8 bases. Germline V lookup: CDR1 ENHRY, CDR2 SYGVKD. This CDR3 is 15 amino acids long. V was pared by 3 bases and J by 7 bases, with 7 bases of the junction left unmatched. CDR3 DNA: TGTGCCATCAGTGAATCGTCAGGGGGCCTTGAAAAACTGTTTTTT. Its translation is CAISESSGGLEKLFF.

The V and J genes are TRBV6-5 and TRBJ2-1; a possible D gene is TRBD2 (5 bases). The CDR3 length is 13 residues. From germline, CDR1 is MNHEY and CDR2 SVGAGI. V was trimmed by 2 bases and J by 12 bases, leaving 14 bases between them. The CDR3, as DNA: TGTGCCAGCAGTTACGGAGGTCCACCGGGGCAGTTCTTC. Translating gives CASSYGGPPGQFF.

The chain has TRBV4-3 and TRBJ2-2; D is undetermined. Trimming stripped 0 bases from V and 4 bases from J, with 12 bases between. The V gene's germline CDR1 is LGHNA and CDR2 YSLEER. CDR3 length equals 16 residues. CDR3 residues: CASSQDHGWVTGELFF. The DNA of the CDR3 is TGCGCCAGCAGCCAAGATCACGGTTGGGTCACCGGGGAGCTGTTTTTT.

This clonotype was observed a few times. The V gene is TRBV12-3 or TRBV12-4, the J gene TRBJ2-3; 12 nucleotides match TRBD2. This CDR3 has 16 residues. V dropped 5 bases and J dropped 4; count of bases not matched to a gene: 7. The CDR3 DNA reads as TGTGCCAGCAGTCAACCCAGACTAGCGGGGGCAGATACGCAGTATTTT. Translated, it gives CASSQPRLAGADTQYF.